This T cell receptor (beta chain) is drawn from a study of cytomegalovirus exposure and HLA in healthy donors (dated by TCRdb to 2016 to 2017). With regard to the full study: In an earlier analysis of 450 to 750 of the donors, 276 Gb of sequence data and 117 million unique TCR beta sequences from about 190 million T cells were reported. All discovery cohort repertoires had been generated using a single sequencing platform. Donor age, sex, ethnicity and CMV serostatus were compiled alongside the repertoire data. Both class I and class II loci were covered by HLA typing, at four-digit resolution. Typing coverage differed by locus: A, B, C, DRB1 and DQB1 were typed in roughly 629-630 donors, DQA1 in about 510, DPA1 in some 610, and DPB1 in roughly 450. Genome-wide SNP genotypes for about 60% of the roughly 670 donors were used in a later genetic analysis, which treated that subset as a discovery cohort. Using immunosequencing, the study profiled T cell repertoires from 550 to 750 subjects and related those repertoires to cytomegalovirus serostatus. On average, over 200,000 unique TCR beta nucleotide sequences were sequenced per donor among more than 350 genotyped donors of the cohort, with around 19% of those sequences being non-productive. The later analysis used no new phenotypic data to find candidate immune exposures, relying instead on TCR beta sequences and their occurrence across donors. About 280 gigabases of sequencing data and tens of millions of unique TCR sequences made up an early release that covered several hundred HLA-typed donors. Along with the roughly 700-subject first cohort, a separate validation cohort of over a hundred different subjects was used. An earlier analysis of 587 of the donors used high-throughput TCR beta sequencing to judge whether each TCR beta V gene segment behaved as functional or pseudogenic. The study combined high-throughput TCR immunosequencing, statistical association of individual TCRs with disease status, and machine learning to predict cytomegalovirus infection status. Five DR-DQ haplotypes were treated as single units for association and clustering because of strong linkage in the cohort. To study patterns of TCR occurrence, a later analysis re-analyzed previously published TCR beta repertoires from under 750 donors and added high-resolution HLA genotyping. Of the roughly 400 genotyped donors, approximately 82% fell in the genetic ancestry cluster associated with self-reported Caucasian donors. The study was designed to test whether signatures of past pathogen exposure could be identified by cataloging public T cell receptors.

The cohort consisted of 670 or so healthy bone marrow donors. At the time of sampling, all cohort members were nominally healthy, though unrecorded immune exposures were likely present. The donor tested CMV seropositive, placing the donor among the 250 to 350 seropositive members of the cohort. A peripheral blood sample was collected from each donor, and TCR beta sequencing was performed on peripheral blood mononuclear cells. The Qiagen DNeasy Blood Extraction Kit was used to extract genomic DNA from the blood cell samples. This clone came up once. What this receptor recognizes is not known. No much larger clone is present one base from it, and per-base qualities are unavailable. The library was produced with the immunoSEQ multiplex PCR assay. For the multiplex PCR, a mixture combining 60 forward primers for TCR Vbeta segments and 13 reverse primers for TCR Jbeta segments was used. The CDR3 region of rearranged TCR beta genes was amplified from genomic DNA by a multiplex PCR assay. Amplified TCR beta libraries were sequenced as 87-base-pair reads on the Illumina HiSeq System. Turning to the authors' computational methods: A later analysis counted tens of millions of unique TCR beta chains across the 666 repertoires, and some 11 million of these chains were shared by at least two donors. Raw reads were error-corrected and collapsed into unique sequences by a nearest-neighbor algorithm in which closely related sequences were merged to remove PCR and sequencing errors. Alignment of CDR3 sequences to IMGT reference sequences was used to assign V, D and J gene segments. For a sequence to be retained, a match of at least six nucleotides was required to both a V gene segment and a J gene segment. Rearrangements were called productive when the CDR3 lacked stop codons and stayed in frame with V and J; all others were non-productive. Following IMGT convention, CDR3 was defined as the stretch from the second conserved V-encoded cysteine to the conserved J-encoded phenylalanine. Sequences without an unambiguous match to a single V gene segment were excluded from the earlier analysis of about 640 of the donors. An earlier analysis of fewer than 650 of the donors classified V segments as functional when productive rearrangements were above 56.7% and as segregating when the standard deviation between donors was above 5%. A statistical classification framework was built for diagnosing cytomegalovirus status from the catalog of TCR beta chain sequences. A later analysis assigned V and J genes by comparing TCR nucleotide sequences with IMGT/GENE-DB human TR gene sequences. A later analysis assigned CDR3 sequences and most-parsimonious VDJ recombination scenarios with the TCRdist pipeline. In a later analysis, each TCR beta chain was defined by its CDR3 amino acid sequence together with its V-gene family, and reads without a unique V-gene family were excluded. A later analysis removed 592 highly shared, low-generation-probability nucleotide sequences to deal with suspected cross-contamination and a sequencing artifact. For each public chain, a later analysis derived a clonal expansion index from normalized ranks of inferred template counts within each repertoire. In a later analysis, generation probabilities were computed with a VDJ recombination model fitted to out-of-frame rearrangements, and the resulting probabilities were checked against IGoR. A later analysis scored TCR-TCR, TCR-HLA and TCR-CMV co-occurrence with hypergeometric tests, applying a repertoire-size bias correction to TCR pairs. To estimate false discovery rates, a later analysis permuted the HLA or CMV assignments 20 times. In a later analysis, co-occurring TCRs were grouped using DBSCAN, with TCRdist sequence similarity added in when clustering inside HLA-allele-positive subsets. Co-occurrence clustering excluded repertoires with fewer than 30,000 or more than 120,000 public chains, plus five with anomalous nucleotide sharing. Entries here come from immuneACCESS through TCRdb and include only in-frame sequences with V and J called. Some clones fail to appear in such tables; in the studies checked, an unresolved V gene covers under half of the shortfall, and the cause of the remainder is unknown. V and J calls and clone size come straight from that table; D and trimming were deduced from the DNA. Across this sample there are around 250,000 clones, with around 81% seen only once. The biggest ten clones account for 8% of the sample.

The CDR3 measures 15 amino acids from cysteine to phenylalanine. Only CDR3 DNA is held: 45 bases, read in frame from base 1. Trimming takes 1 base from V and 0 bases from J, and the germline ends sit 7 bases apart. The germline V gene sets CDR1 to MGHRA and CDR2 to YSYEKL. Beyond this particular receptor, the publication reports: Broadly in line with IMGT annotations, most TCR beta V segments showed up in productive rearrangements about 87% or about 30% of the time in an earlier analysis of under 700 of the donors. At a false discovery rate of 0.05, a later analysis linked 16,951 TCR beta sequences to specific HLA alleles. In the study, roughly 160 TCR beta chains were listed as associated with cytomegalovirus. Presence/absence analyses assumed roughly uniform sequencing depth across donors, an assumption that may not hold. A later analysis found that TCR association rates varied across HLA loci, with DRB1 alleles showing the most associated TCRs and HLA-C alleles the fewest. Strong co-occurrence of HLA alleles, especially DR and DQ, made assigning TCR associations to individual alleles difficult. Because HLA typing was missing for some donors at each locus, association tests included only the typed subset. In a later genetic analysis, a missense DCLRE1C variant was associated with V-gene and J-gene trimming of TCR beta chains, and the association was replicated in an independent cohort. It was suggested by the authors that the approach could potentially be generalized to other disease states and immunological phenotypes. In a later analysis, HLA-associated TCR beta chains were found to be more clonally expanded and to have lower generation probabilities than equally common non-associated chains. A group of highly shared sequence variants was considered likely to be a technical artifact of the sequencing pipeline. A few of the identified cytomegalovirus-associated TCR beta chains were confirmed in vitro to be specific for cytomegalovirus antigens. According to a later genetic analysis, donors in an Asian-associated ancestry cluster had fewer N-insertions in productive TCRs than the roughly 670-donor mean. A further reported finding was that TCR beta sequences accurately predicted the HLA-A and HLA-B alleles for most subjects in the first cohort. Linkage disequilibrium might explain the correlated functional status among segregating V segments, but an unknown experimental factor could not be ruled out. A later analysis reported that several top co-occurrence clusters appeared linked to parvovirus B19, influenza, CMV and Epstein-Barr virus. Cytomegalovirus status was reported to be diagnosed by the classifier with high specificity and sensitivity in both the original and validation cohorts. Over 15 rarely observed V segments, including chromosome 9 orphons, were excluded from the earlier analysis of about 600 of the donors because counts were too low. Some IMGT-functional V segments, including TRBV6-2 and TRBV6-3, could not be told apart with the 87-base-pair reads, so those segments were excluded. In this cohort, only TCR beta chains were sequenced, and detectable features were limited by the absence of alpha or paired-chain data. The only immune exposure information available for the cohort was CMV serostatus. Most TCR sequences were seen in very few donors, while some public TCRs were found in many individuals. According to a later analysis, most CMV-associated TCR beta chains appeared to be HLA-restricted, and the HLA associations seemed to be driven largely by CMV exposure.

This clonotype was obtained from a woman aged 55-69 years in good health and CMV-seropositive. The sample consisted of PBMCs. The sequence links TRBV4-1 to TRBJ2-1; D gene: possibly TRBD2, on 6 matching bases. The nucleotides read TGCGCCAGCAGCCAAGTGGGAGGCTCCTACAATGAGCAGTTCTTC. Its product reads: CASSQVGGSYNEQFF.